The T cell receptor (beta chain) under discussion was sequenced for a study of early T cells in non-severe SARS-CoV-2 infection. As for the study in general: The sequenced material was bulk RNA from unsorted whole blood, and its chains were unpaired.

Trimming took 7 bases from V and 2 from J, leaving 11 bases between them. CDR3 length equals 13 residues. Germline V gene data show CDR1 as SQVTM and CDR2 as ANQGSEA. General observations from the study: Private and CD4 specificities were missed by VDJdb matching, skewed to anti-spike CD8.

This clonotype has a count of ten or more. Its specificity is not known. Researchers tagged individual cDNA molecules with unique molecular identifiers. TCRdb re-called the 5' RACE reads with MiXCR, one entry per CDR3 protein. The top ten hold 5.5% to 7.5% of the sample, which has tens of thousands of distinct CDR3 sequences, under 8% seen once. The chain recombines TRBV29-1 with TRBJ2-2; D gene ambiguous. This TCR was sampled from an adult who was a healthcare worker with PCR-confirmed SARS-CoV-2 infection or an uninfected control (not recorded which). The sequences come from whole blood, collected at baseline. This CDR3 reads CSGTGLNTGELFF. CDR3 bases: TGCAGCGGGACGGGCCTAAACACCGGGGAGCTGTTTTTT.